This T cell receptor (beta chain) came from a study of Ad26.COV2.S vaccination and SARS-CoV-2 variants. Study-wide background: As a participant in COV1001, the donor was in the Ad26.COV2.S trial arm. Overall study findings and caveats: Spike-specific CD8+ and CD4+ T cell responses reportedly showed substantial breadth after vaccination. Breadth measured for non-spike TCRs was similar across vaccine and placebo recipients.

Concerning this clone itself: The antigen remains unidentified.

The CDR3 totals 13 residues. V dropped 0 bases and J dropped 5 bases, with 8 bases sitting between them. Documented treatment: roughly 18 received Ad26.COV2.S at low or high dose, single or two shots; 5 received placebo; per-sample allocation not given. On day 63 after the first injection, vaccine and placebo recipients gave samples. Only in-frame clones appear in the TCRdb table, and some are missing; sequencing was by immunoSEQ multiplex PCR. The repertoire holds around 370,000 clones, with 70% to 90% as singletons. The sequences come from peripheral blood, collected in a trial of Ad26.COV2.S vaccine versus placebo. The clonotype comes from a person aged 18-65 years who received the Ad26.COV2.S COVID-19 vaccine or a placebo. The chain links TRBV12-3 or TRBV12-4 to TRBJ2-7; D call uncertain. This chain's CDR3 is CASSLAGFHEQYF. The CDR3 DNA reads TGTGCCAGCAGTTTAGCGGGATTCCACGAGCAGTACTTC.